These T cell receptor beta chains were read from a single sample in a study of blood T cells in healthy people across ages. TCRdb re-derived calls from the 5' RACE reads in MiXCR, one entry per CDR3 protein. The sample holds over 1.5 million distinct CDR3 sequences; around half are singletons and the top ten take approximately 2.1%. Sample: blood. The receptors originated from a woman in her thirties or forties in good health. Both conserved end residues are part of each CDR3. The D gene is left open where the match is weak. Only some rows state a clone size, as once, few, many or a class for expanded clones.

cdr3_nt: TGTGCCAGCAGGGCATCCGAGCAGTACTTC
cdr3_aa: CASRASEQYF
v_call: TRBV28
clone_size: .
j_call: TRBJ2-7
d_call: .

cdr3_nt: TGTGCCATCAGTGGACCCCTGAACACAGATACGCAGTATTTT
cdr3_aa: CAISGPLNTDTQYF
v_call: TRBV10-3
clone_size: .
j_call: TRBJ2-3
d_call: .

cdr3_nt: TGTGCCAGCAGCAAAACGAGCGGGGCCCAAGGGGCCCAGTACTTC
cdr3_aa: CASSKTSGAQGAQYF
v_call: TRBV6-6
clone_size: .
j_call: TRBJ2-5
d_call: TRBD2

cdr3_nt: TGTGCCAGCATTAGCGGTTGGGACTACGAGCAGTACTTC
cdr3_aa: CASISGWDYEQYF
v_call: TRBV6-2/TRBV6-3
clone_size: .
j_call: TRBJ2-7
d_call: .

cdr3_nt: TGCAGTGCCAACCCGGGACAGGCCCGCGGCTACACCTTC
cdr3_aa: CSANPGQARGYTF
v_call: TRBV20-1
clone_size: .
j_call: TRBJ1-2
d_call: TRBD1

cdr3_nt: TGTGCCAGCAGAAGTCCAGGGCTTACCTATGGCTACACCTTC
cdr3_aa: CASRSPGLTYGYTF
v_call: TRBV25-1
clone_size: few
j_call: TRBJ1-2
d_call: .

cdr3_nt: TGTGCCAGCAGTTTGAACGGGGGGCCCACTAGCTCCTACAATGAGCAGTTCTTC
cdr3_aa: CASSLNGGPTSSYNEQFF
v_call: TRBV28
clone_size: few
j_call: TRBJ2-1
d_call: .

cdr3_nt: TGTGGCAGCAATCTCGGGACTAGCGGATCCTACGAGCAGTACTTC
cdr3_aa: CGSNLGTSGSYEQYF
v_call: TRBV12-3/TRBV12-4
clone_size: .
j_call: TRBJ2-7
d_call: TRBD2

cdr3_nt: TGCAGCATAGCCGGGACACTCCGTACAACTAATGAAAAACTGTTTTTT
cdr3_aa: CSIAGTLRTTNEKLFF
v_call: TRBV20-1
clone_size: .
j_call: TRBJ1-4
d_call: .

cdr3_nt: TGCGCCAGCAGCCGGGGATGGGGCAAAAACATTCAGTACTTC
cdr3_aa: CASSRGWGKNIQYF
v_call: TRBV5-1
clone_size: few
j_call: TRBJ2-4
d_call: .

cdr3_nt: TGCGCCAGCAGCTATGCCGCCGTCTCTGGGGCCAACGTCCTGACTTTC
cdr3_aa: CASSYAAVSGANVLTF
v_call: TRBV4-3
clone_size: .
j_call: TRBJ2-6
d_call: .

cdr3_nt: TGTGCCAGCAGTTCGGGCATCATCAGGGGAGACAACAAGCAGTACTTC
cdr3_aa: CASSSGIIRGDNKQYF
v_call: TRBV6-6
clone_size: .
j_call: TRBJ2-7
d_call: .

cdr3_nt: TGTGCCAGCAGCTGGACTAAGGGAGGACAGGGGAGTTCACCCCTCCACTTT
cdr3_aa: CASSWTKGGQGSSPLHF
v_call: TRBV5-6
clone_size: .
j_call: TRBJ1-6
d_call: TRBD1

cdr3_nt: TGTGCCAGCAGTCAGCAGACGGGGGGCACAGATACGCAGTATTTT
cdr3_aa: CASSQQTGGTDTQYF
v_call: TRBV28
clone_size: few
j_call: TRBJ2-3
d_call: .

cdr3_nt: TGTGCCAGCAGTCGAACAGGAGCCCAGCATTTT
cdr3_aa: CASSRTGAQHF
v_call: TRBV6-2/TRBV6-3
clone_size: .
j_call: TRBJ1-5
d_call: .

cdr3_nt: TGTGCCAGCAGCTCAACCATCAAGCCCCAGCATTTT
cdr3_aa: CASSSTIKPQHF
v_call: TRBV6-2/TRBV6-3
clone_size: .
j_call: TRBJ1-5
d_call: .